The 19 T cell receptor beta chains below were found in one sample sequenced in a study of human T cells and chemical hapten exposure. MiXCR, applied by TCRdb to the RACE reads, yields one record per CDR3 protein. This table holds some 340,000 distinct CDR3 sequences, 5.5% to 8% found once. Time point noted: patch test 1, 2 weeks after DPC sensitization. Described treatment: therapeutic diphenylcyclopropenone sensitization with weekly scalp DPC. Here the sequenced sample was whole blood, taken in connection with sensitization to the hapten diphenylcyclopropenone (DPC). Receptors originate from a woman aged 18-29 years with alopecia areata. Some clones in this sample may be carry-over from other donors' samples.

This clonotype appeared a few times. The chain couples TRBV27 to TRBJ2-5; 7 bases fit TRBD1. The junction had 4 bases not matched to a gene; V was cut back by 8 bases and J by 4 bases. CDR3 size: 12 residues. The germline V gene encodes CDR1 MNHEY and CDR2 SMNVEV (reference sequence). CDR3 sequence (DNA): TGTGCCAGCTGGGACAGTCCAGAGACCCAGTACTTC. This encodes CASWDSPETQYF.

The chain joins TRBV5-5 to TRBJ2-3, with TRBD1 matching 11 bases. CDR1 is SGHKS and CDR2 is YYEKEE in the germline V gene (reference sequence). This CDR3 comprises 18 residues. J gave up 4 bases and V 3 bases, and 13 bases lay outside the gene matches. The CDR3 reads CASSWVLKTGQGADTQYF. As DNA, the CDR3 is TGTGCCAGCAGCTGGGTATTAAAGACGGGACAGGGGGCAGATACGCAGTATTTT.

The V gene is TRBV6-2 or TRBV6-3, the J gene TRBJ1-2; D ambiguous. Trimming pared 2 bases from V and 6 bases from J, leaving 13 bases between. CDR3 length: 14 residues. Germline lookup yields CDR1 MNHEY and CDR2 SVGEGT. CDR3 residues: CASSYGEVGDGYTF. In DNA, the CDR3 is TGTGCCAGCAGTTACGGGGAAGTTGGAGATGGCTACACCTTC.

This clonotype was observed a handful of times. The rearrangement uses TRBV20-1 and TRBJ2-7, with 13 bases fitting TRBD2. The V gene's germline CDR1 is DFQATT and CDR2 SNEGSKA (reference sequence). V trimming: 3 bases; J trimming: 5 bases; junction bases outside the gene matches: 4. The CDR3 runs 14 residues. The CDR3 protein is CSASRTSGGHEQYF. CDR3 nucleotides: TGCAGTGCTAGCCGGACTAGCGGGGGCCACGAGCAGTACTTC.

The gene calls are TRBV13 and TRBJ2-2; 11 nucleotides agree with TRBD2. Unmatched junction bases numbered 2, after V lost 5 bases and J lost 0 bases. The CDR3 is 16 amino acids. CDR1 is PRHDT, CDR2 FYEKMQ, per germline (reference sequence). The DNA of the CDR3 is TGTGCCAGCAGCAAGGGACTAGCGGCGAACACCGGGGAGCTGTTTTTT. As protein: CASSKGLAANTGELFF. Based on the CDR3 plus reference TRBV13 and TRBJ2-2, the full variable domain is AAGVIQSPRHLIKEKRETATLKCYPIPRHDTVYWYQQGPGQDPQFLISFYEKMQSDKGSIPDRFSAQQFSDYHSELNMSSLELGDSALYFCASSKGLAANTGELFFGEGSRLTVL.

The chain combines TRBV11-2 with TRBJ2-3; 7 bases line up with TRBD2. This CDR3 region has 15 residues. Germline CDR1 and CDR2: SGHAT and FQNNGV. Trimming took 1 base from V and 2 from J; bases not matched to a gene: 3. The CDR3 DNA sequence: TGTGCCAGCAGCTTAGGGGACTATCTCACAGATACGCAGTATTTT. The encoded protein is CASSLGDYLTDTQYF.

This clonotype was recorded a few times. The chain has TRBV27 and TRBJ1-2; TRBD1 is a possible D gene (5 bases). V shed 0 bases and J shed 4 bases, with 6 bases lying between them. The CDR3 covers 13 residues. From germline, CDR1 is MNHEY and CDR2 SMNVEV (reference sequence). The CDR3 DNA sequence: TGTGCCAGCAGTTTATCAGGGACCTATGGCTACACCTTC. Translating it yields CASSLSGTYGYTF.

V usage is TRBV12-3 or TRBV12-4 and J usage is TRBJ1-6, with D perhaps TRBD1 (5 bases). V was clipped by 2 bases and J by 12 bases, with 11 bases between them. This CDR3 has 13 residues. The CDR3 DNA follows: TGTGCCAGCAGTTTAACCCAGGGCGGACCCCTCCACTTT. It yields the protein CASSLTQGGPLHF.

There are many counts of this clonotype. The gene calls are TRBV2 and TRBJ1-4; TRBD1 matches at 9 bases. V lost 6 bases, J lost 3 bases, and 5 bases stayed unmatched. From germline, CDR1 is SNHLY and CDR2 FYNNEI. This CDR3 is built from 15 residues. CDR3 coding DNA: TGTGCCAGCAGACAGGGGGCTAACTCTAATGAAAAACTGTTTTTT. Protein: CASRQGANSNEKLFF. Filled out from reference TRBV2 and TRBJ1-4, the complete variable domain reads EPEVTQTPSHQVTQMGQEVILRCVPISNHLYFYWYRQILGQKVEFLVSFYNNEISEKSEIFDDQFSVERPDGSNFTLKIRSTKLEDSAMYFCASRQGANSNEKLFFGSGTQLSVL.

The V and J genes are TRBV6-5 and TRBJ2-7; 11 nucleotides line up with TRBD2. The CDR3 runs 15 residues. Germline lookup yields CDR1 MNHEY and CDR2 SVGAGI. V shed 2 bases and J 3 bases; nucleotides not matched to a gene: 3. CDR3 sequence: CASSYKTSGDYEQYF. CDR3 DNA sequence: TGTGCCAGCAGTTACAAGACTAGCGGGGACTACGAGCAGTACTTC.

The chain links TRBV12-3 or TRBV12-4 to TRBJ1-2; D not certain. The V gene lost 2 bases and the J gene lost 1 base, with 14 bases spanning the gap. This CDR3 has 16 amino acids. The DNA of the CDR3 is TGTGCCAGCAGTTTACCGTTCGACGGGATTAACTATGGCTACACCTTC. Translation gives CASSLPFDGINYGYTF.

This clonotype was counted ten times or more. V gene TRBV6-2 or TRBV6-3 combines with J gene TRBJ2-5; D tentatively fits TRBD1 or TRBD2 (6 bases each). Between the trimmed V and J ends, which lost 2 bases and 9 bases, there was a span of 19 bases. The V gene's germline CDR1 is MNHEY and CDR2 SVGEGT. The CDR3 is made up of 15 amino acids. The DNA of the CDR3 is TGTGCCAGCAGTTACAGGGACTCAAGGGGGGTGGCCCAGTACTTC. Translating gives CASSYRDSRGVAQYF.

The CDR3: CASSQMDNANTGELFF. CDR3 coding DNA: TGCGCCAGCAGCCAAATGGACAACGCGAACACCGGGGAGCTGTTTTTT. J is TRBJ2-2 and V is TRBV4-3, with D perhaps TRBD1 (5 bases). The CDR3 has 16 amino acids. Per germline, CDR1 LGHNA and CDR2 YSLEER. V lost 2 bases and J 0 bases, leaving 10 bases between the germline ends.

This clonotype was counted ten times or more. V is TRBV7-6 and J is TRBJ2-3; D may be TRBD1 (6 bases). The CDR3 has 16 amino acids. V shed 1 base and J shed 3 bases, with 14 bases lying between them. Germline V gene sequence: CDR1 SGHVS, CDR2 FNYEAQ. This CDR3 reads CASSLGAGAWTDTQYF. Written as DNA, the CDR3 is TGTGCCAGCAGCTTAGGAGCAGGGGCATGGACAGATACGCAGTATTTT.

The chain links TRBV6-5 to TRBJ2-2; TRBD1 might be the D (6 bases). Trimming took off 6 bases at V and 5 bases at J, with 19 bases between the two ends. The CDR3 consists of 16 residues. Germline CDR1 MNHEY, CDR2 SVGAGI. DNA for the CDR3: TGTGCCAGCAGGCTACAGGGAGTTAGTTCGACCGGGGAGCTGTTTTTT. Its protein is CASRLQGVSSTGELFF.

This clonotype was counted only a few times. This chain links TRBV5-4 with TRBJ2-3, with D tentatively TRBD1 or TRBD2 (6 bases each). V shed 4 bases and J shed 3 bases, with 21 bases lying between them. Germline assignment: CDR1 SGHNT and CDR2 YYREEE (reference sequence). The CDR3 consists of 17 residues. Here the CDR3 reads CASSPEWGAGSTDTQYF. The CDR3 DNA reads as TGTGCCAGCAGCCCGGAGTGGGGGGCAGGGAGTACAGATACGCAGTATTTT.

This sequence joins TRBV6-2 or TRBV6-3 and TRBJ2-3; TRBD2 might be the D (6 bases). The germline CDR1 and CDR2 sequences are MNHEY and SVGEGT. The V gene lost 10 bases and the J gene lost 2 bases, with 19 bases spanning the gap. The CDR3 sequence is 15 residues long. In nucleotides, the CDR3 is TGTGCCACCCTTCGACGGGACTCAAACACAGATACGCAGTATTTT. Translated: CATLRRDSNTDTQYF.

This clonotype was observed at least ten times. The chain is built from TRBV7-2 and TRBJ1-5, with D unclear. The germline gives CDR1 SGHTA, CDR2 FQGNSA. V was shortened by 3 bases and J by 3 bases, with 6 bases between the two germline ends. There are 13 residues in the CDR3. For the CDR3, the DNA is TGTGCCAGCAGCTTCGTCAACAATCAGCCCCAGCATTTT. Translation gives CASSFVNNQPQHF.

The chain combines TRBV7-2 with TRBJ2-1; D gene unclear. Deletions cut 5 bases from V and 9 bases from J, with 17 bases between. CDR3 length equals 14 residues. CDR1 is SGHTA and CDR2 is FQGNSA in the germline V gene. The CDR3 DNA is TGTGCCAGCAGCCGAAACCCCGATTCGGGTGAGCAGTTCTTC. Amino acid sequence: CASSRNPDSGEQFF.